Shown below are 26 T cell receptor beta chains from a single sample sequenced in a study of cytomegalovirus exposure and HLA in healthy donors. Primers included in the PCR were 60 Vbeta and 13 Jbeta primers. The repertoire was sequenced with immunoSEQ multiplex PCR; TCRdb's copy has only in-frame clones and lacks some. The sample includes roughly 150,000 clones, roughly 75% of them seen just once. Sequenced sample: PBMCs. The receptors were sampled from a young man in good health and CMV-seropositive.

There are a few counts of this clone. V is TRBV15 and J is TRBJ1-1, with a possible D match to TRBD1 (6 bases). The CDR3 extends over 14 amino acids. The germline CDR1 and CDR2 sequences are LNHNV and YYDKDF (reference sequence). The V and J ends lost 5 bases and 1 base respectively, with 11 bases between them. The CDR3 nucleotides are TGTGCCACCAGCCTCAGGGGCCCGAACACTGAAGCTTTCTTT. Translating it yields CATSLRGPNTEAFF.

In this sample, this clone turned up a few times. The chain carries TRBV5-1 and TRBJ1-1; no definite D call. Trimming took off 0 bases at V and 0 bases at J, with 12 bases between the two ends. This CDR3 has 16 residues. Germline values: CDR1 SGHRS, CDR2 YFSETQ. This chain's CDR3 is CASSLGSTGMNTEAFF. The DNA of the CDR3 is TGCGCCAGCAGCTTGGGGAGCACTGGTATGAACACTGAAGCTTTCTTT. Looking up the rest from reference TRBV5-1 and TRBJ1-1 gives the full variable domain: KAGVTQTPRYLIKTRGQQVTLSCSPISGHRSVSWYQQTPGQGLQFLFEYFSETQRNKGNFPGRFSGRQFSNSRSEMNVSTLELGDSALYLCASSLGSTGMNTEAFFGQGTRLTVV.

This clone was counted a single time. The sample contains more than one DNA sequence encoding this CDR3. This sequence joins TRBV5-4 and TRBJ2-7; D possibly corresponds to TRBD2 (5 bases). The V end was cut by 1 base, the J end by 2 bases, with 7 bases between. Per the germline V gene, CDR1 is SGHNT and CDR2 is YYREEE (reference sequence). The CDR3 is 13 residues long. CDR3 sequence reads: CASSLRGAYEQYF. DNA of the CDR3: TGTGCCAGCAGCTTGCGGGGAGCCTACGAGCAGTACTTC.

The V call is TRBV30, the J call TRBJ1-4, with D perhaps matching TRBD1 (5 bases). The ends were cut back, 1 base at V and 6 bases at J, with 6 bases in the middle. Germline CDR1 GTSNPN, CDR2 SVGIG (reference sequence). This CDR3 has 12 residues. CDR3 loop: CAWSEQDEKLFF. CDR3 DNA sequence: TGTGCCTGGAGTGAACAGGATGAAAAACTGTTTTTT.

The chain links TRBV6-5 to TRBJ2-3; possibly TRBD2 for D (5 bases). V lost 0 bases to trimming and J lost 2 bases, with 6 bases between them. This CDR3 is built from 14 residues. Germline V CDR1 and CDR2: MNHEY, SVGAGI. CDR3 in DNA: TGTGCCAGCAGTTACTCGGGAGACACAGATACGCAGTATTTT. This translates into CASSYSGDTDTQYF.

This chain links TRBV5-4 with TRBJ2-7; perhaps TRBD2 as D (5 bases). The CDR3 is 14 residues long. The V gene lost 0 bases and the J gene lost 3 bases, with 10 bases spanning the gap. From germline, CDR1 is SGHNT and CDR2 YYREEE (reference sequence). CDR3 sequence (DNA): TGTGCCAGCAGCTTGGATCTAGCAGGCTACGAGCAGTACTTC. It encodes CASSLDLAGYEQYF.

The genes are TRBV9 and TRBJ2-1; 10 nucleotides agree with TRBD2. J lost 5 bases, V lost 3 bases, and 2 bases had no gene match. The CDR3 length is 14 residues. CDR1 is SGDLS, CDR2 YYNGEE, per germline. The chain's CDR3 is CASSDGLADNEQFF. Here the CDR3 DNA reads TGTGCCAGCAGCGATGGACTAGCGGACAATGAGCAGTTCTTC.

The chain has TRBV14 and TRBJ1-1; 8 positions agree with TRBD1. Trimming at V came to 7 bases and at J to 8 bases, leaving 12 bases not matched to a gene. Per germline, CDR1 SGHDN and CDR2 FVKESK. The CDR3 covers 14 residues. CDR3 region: CASKRSTGGAEAFF. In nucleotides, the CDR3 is TGTGCCAGCAAAAGAAGTACAGGGGGAGCCGAAGCTTTCTTT.

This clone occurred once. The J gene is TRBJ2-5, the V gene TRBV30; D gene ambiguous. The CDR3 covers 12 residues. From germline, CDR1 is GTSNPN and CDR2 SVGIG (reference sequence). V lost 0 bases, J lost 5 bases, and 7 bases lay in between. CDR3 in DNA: TGTGCCTGGAGTGTTGCTCAGGAGACCCAGTACTTC. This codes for CAWSVAQETQYF.

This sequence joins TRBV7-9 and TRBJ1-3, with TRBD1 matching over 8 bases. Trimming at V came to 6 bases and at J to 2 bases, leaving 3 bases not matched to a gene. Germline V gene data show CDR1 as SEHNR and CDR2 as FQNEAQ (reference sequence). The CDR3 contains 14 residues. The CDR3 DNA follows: TGTGCCAGCAGTCGACAGGGGACTGGAAACACCATATATTTT. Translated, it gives CASSRQGTGNTIYF. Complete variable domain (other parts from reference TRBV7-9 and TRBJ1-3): DTGVSQNPRHKITKRGQNVTFRCDPISEHNRLYWYRQTLGQGPEFLTYFQNEAQLEKSRLLSDRFSAERPKGSFSTLEIQRTEQGDSAMYLCASSRQGTGNTIYFGEGSWLTVV.

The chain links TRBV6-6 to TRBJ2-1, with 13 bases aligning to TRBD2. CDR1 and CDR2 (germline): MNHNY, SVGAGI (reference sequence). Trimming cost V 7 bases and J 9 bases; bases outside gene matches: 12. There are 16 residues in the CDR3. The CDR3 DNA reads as TGTGCCAGCACCGGACCTACTAGCGGGAGGGATAGTGAGCAGTTCTTC. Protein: CASTGPTSGRDSEQFF.

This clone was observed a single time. The CDR3 DNA reads TGCGCCAGCAGCTTGGAGGGCAGGGATTTGGCTTTCTTT. It codes for CASSLEGRDLAFF. J is TRBJ1-1 and V is TRBV5-1, with D possibly matching TRBD1 (5 bases). V gave up 0 bases and J gave up 11 bases, with 14 bases separating them. There are 13 residues in the CDR3. Germline CDR1 and CDR2: SGHRS and YFSETQ.

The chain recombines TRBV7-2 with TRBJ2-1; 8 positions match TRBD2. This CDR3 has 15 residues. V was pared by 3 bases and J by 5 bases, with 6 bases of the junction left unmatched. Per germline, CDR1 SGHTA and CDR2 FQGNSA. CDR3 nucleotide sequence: TGTGCCAGCAGCTTCGGCGGGAGGCCAAACAATGAGCAGTTCTTC. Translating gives CASSFGGRPNNEQFF.

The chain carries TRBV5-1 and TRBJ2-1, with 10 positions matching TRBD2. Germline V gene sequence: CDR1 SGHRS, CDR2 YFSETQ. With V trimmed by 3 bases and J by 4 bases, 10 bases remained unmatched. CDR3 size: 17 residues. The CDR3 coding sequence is TGCGCCAGCAGCTCTAGATTTGGGACTAGCGAGTACAATGAGCAGTTCTTC. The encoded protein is CASSSRFGTSEYNEQFF.

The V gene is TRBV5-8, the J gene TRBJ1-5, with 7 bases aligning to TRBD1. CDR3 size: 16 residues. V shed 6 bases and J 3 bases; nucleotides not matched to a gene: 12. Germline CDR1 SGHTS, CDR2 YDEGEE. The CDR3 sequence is CASTGQALGINQPQHF. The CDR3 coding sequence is TGTGCCAGCACTGGACAGGCCCTCGGGATCAATCAGCCCCAGCATTTT.

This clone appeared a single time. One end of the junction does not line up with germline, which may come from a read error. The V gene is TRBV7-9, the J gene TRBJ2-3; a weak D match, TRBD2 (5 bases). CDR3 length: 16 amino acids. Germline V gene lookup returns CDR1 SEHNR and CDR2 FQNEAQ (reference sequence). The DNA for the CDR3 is TGTTCCAGCAGCCCGAAAGGAGGTGGTGCACGTGATACGCAGTATTTT. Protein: CSSSPKGGGARDTQYF. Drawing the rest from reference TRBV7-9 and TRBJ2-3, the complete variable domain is DTGVSQNPRHKITKRGQNVTFRCDPISEHNRLYWYRQTLGQGPEFLTYFQNEAQLEKSRLLSDRFSAERPKGSFSTLEIQRTEQGDSAMYLCSSSPKGGGARDTQYFGPGTRLTVL.

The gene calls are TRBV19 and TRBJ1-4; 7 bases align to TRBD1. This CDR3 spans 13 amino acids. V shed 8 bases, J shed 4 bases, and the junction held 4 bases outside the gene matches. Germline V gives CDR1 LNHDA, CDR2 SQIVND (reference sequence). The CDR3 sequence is CASGDSGNEKLFF. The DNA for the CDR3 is TGTGCCAGTGGGGACAGTGGTAATGAAAAACTGTTTTTT.

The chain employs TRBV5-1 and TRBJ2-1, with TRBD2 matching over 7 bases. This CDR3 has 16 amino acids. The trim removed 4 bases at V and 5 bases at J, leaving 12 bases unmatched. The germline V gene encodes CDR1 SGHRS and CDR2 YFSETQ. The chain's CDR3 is CASSPSEGGINNEQFF. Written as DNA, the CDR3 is TGCGCCAGCAGCCCCTCTGAGGGAGGGATAAACAATGAGCAGTTCTTC.

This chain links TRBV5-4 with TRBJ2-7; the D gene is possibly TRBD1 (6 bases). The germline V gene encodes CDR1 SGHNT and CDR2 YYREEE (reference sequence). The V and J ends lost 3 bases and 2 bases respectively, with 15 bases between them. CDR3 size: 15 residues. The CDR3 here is CASSSTIQGTYEQYF. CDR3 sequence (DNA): TGTGCCAGCAGCTCGACCATACAGGGCACCTACGAGCAGTACTTC.

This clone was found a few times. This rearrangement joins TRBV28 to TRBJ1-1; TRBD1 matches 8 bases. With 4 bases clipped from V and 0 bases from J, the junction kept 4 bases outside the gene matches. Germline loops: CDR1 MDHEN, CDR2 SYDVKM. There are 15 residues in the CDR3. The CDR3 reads CASSSGGGLNTEAFF. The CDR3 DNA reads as TGTGCCAGCAGTTCAGGGGGCGGATTGAACACTGAAGCTTTCTTT.

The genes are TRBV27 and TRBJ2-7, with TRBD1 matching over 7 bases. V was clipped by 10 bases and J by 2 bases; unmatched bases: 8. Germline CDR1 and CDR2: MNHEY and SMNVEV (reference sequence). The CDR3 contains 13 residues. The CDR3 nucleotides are TGTGCCACCACCGGGACAGATACCTACGAGCAGTACTTC. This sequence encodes CATTGTDTYEQYF.

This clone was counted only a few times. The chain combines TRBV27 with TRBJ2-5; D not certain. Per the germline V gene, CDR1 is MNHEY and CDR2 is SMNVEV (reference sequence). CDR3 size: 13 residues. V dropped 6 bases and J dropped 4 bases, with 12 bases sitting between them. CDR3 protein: CASSPRVRETQYF. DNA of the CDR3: TGTGCCAGCAGCCCAAGAGTTCGAGAGACCCAGTACTTC.

CDR3 residues: CASSFGDRAIYEQYF. The CDR3 DNA follows: TGTGCCAGCAGTTTTGGAGACAGGGCTATCTACGAGCAGTACTTC. The rearrangement uses TRBV7-7 and TRBJ2-7; 7 nucleotides agree with TRBD1. The germline gives CDR1 SSHAT, CDR2 FNYEAQ (reference sequence). V lost 6 bases and J lost 3; bases outside the gene matches: 11. The CDR3 covers 15 residues.

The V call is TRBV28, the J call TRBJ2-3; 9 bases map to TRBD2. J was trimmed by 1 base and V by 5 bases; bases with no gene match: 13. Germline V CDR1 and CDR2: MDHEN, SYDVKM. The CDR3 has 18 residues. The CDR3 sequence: CASSVDIAGVTGTDTQYF. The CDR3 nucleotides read TGTGCCAGCAGTGTAGACATAGCGGGGGTGACGGGCACAGATACGCAGTATTTT.

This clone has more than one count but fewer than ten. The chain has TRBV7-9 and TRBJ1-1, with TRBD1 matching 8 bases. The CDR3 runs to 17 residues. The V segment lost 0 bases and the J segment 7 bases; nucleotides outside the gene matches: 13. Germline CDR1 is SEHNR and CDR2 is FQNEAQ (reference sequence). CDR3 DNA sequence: TGTGCCAGCAGCTTAGCTTGGACAGGGAGCGTCGGAGATGAAGCTTTCTTT. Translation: CASSLAWTGSVGDEAFF. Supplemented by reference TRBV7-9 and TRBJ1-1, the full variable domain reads DTGVSQNPRHKITKRGQNVTFRCDPISEHNRLYWYRQTLGQGPEFLTYFQNEAQLEKSRLLSDRFSAERPKGSFSTLEIQRTEQGDSAMYLCASSLAWTGSVGDEAFFGQGTRLTVV.

CDR3 loop: CASSKTSGEQYF. The CDR3 DNA follows: TGTGCCAGCAGTAAGACTAGCGGTGAGCAGTACTTC. The chain combines TRBV2 with TRBJ2-7, with 9 bases fitting TRBD2. The CDR3 totals 12 residues. V shed 5 bases, J shed 7 bases, and the junction held 3 bases outside the gene matches. Germline CDR1 SNHLY, CDR2 FYNNEI.